Below, 6 T cell receptor beta chains from the same sample are listed, as sequenced in a study of immune heterogeneity within non-small cell lung tumors listed by TCRdb under 2018. Sequencing instrument: HiSeq X Ten. A multiplex PCR system amplified the TCR beta CDR3 region, with a first 10-cycle round using 32 V-gene forward and 13 J-gene reverse primers. Clones were called with MiXCR by TCRdb after fastp trimmed the public reads at Q25, and only in-frame beta chains were retained. Rows with one shared CDR3 protein collapse into an entry with the most common genes and DNA. The table for this sample lists roughly 5,400 distinct CDR3 sequences; over 20% of them were counted only once. Together, the top ten hold roughly 17% of the sample. Genomic DNA extracted from bulk tumor tissue served as TCR template, with around 600 ng gDNA amplified per sample. During surgery, multiple biopsies were taken from each primary tumor, with sampling sites spaced as far apart as possible within the tumor mass. The study cohort was described as untreated, and patients were newly diagnosed NSCLC cases undergoing curative surgery.

The sequencing sample was made of lung tumor tissue. The receptors come from a man aged 55-75 years with non-small cell lung cancer.

The sample holds many counts of this clonotype. This chain links TRBV20-1 with TRBJ2-5; D may be TRBD2 (6 bases). Trimming removed 2 bases from V and 2 bases from J, with 12 bases in between. The CDR3 totals 14 residues. Per germline, CDR1 DFQATT and CDR2 SNEGSKA (reference sequence). The CDR3 coding sequence is TGCAGTGCTAGATCGGGGACTGCTCAAGAGACCCAGTACTTC. Translating it yields CSARSGTAQETQYF.

This clonotype is medium-sized. V gene TRBV5-6 combines with J gene TRBJ2-7; TRBD2 agrees at 9 bases. Germline-derived CDR1 and CDR2 are SGHDT and YYEEEE. With 5 bases clipped from V and 6 bases from J, the junction kept 9 bases outside the gene matches. The CDR3 covers 14 residues. This chain's CDR3 is CASSFAGGPVEQYF. In nucleotides, the CDR3 is TGTGCCAGCAGTTTTGCGGGAGGGCCAGTCGAGCAGTACTTC.

This clonotype was detected many times. This chain connects TRBV27 to TRBJ2-3; possibly TRBD2 for D (5 bases). Trimming stripped 2 bases from V and 0 bases from J, with 6 bases between. Germline assignment: CDR1 MNHEY and CDR2 SMNVEV (reference sequence). The CDR3 is 14 amino acids. CDR3 amino acids: CASSLRTSTDTQYF. In DNA, the CDR3 is TGTGCCAGCAGTTTAAGGACTAGCACAGATACGCAGTATTTT.

This clonotype was recorded many times. The chain has TRBV5-1 and TRBJ1-1; D is unresolved. Germline CDR1 SGHRS, CDR2 YFSETQ. This CDR3 is 14 amino acids long. The V and J ends lost 0 bases and 5 bases respectively, with 11 bases between them. For the CDR3, the DNA is TGCGCCAGCAGCTTGGTGAGCGGGGATACTGAAGCTTTCTTT. It specifies CASSLVSGDTEAFF.

This clonotype has just a few counts. The chain recombines TRBV5-6 with TRBJ1-1; perhaps TRBD1 as D (5 bases). CDR3 length: 13 residues. Trimming removed 3 bases at V and 4 bases at J, with 10 bases between. The germline CDR1 and CDR2 sequences are SGHDT and YYEEEE. The CDR3: CASSSQGGTEAFF. In DNA, the CDR3 is TGTGCCAGCAGCTCCCAGGGTGGCACTGAAGCTTTCTTT.

There are many counts of this clonotype. The chain has TRBV10-3 and TRBJ2-3, with a tentative D call TRBD2 (6 bases). The V gene's germline CDR1 is ENHRY and CDR2 SYGVKD. The CDR3 has 14 residues. Trimming cost V 1 base and J 4 bases, with 9 bases left between them. Here the CDR3 DNA reads TGTGCCATCAGTGAGTTGGGGGGTCCAGATACGCAGTATTTT. As protein: CAISELGGPDTQYF.